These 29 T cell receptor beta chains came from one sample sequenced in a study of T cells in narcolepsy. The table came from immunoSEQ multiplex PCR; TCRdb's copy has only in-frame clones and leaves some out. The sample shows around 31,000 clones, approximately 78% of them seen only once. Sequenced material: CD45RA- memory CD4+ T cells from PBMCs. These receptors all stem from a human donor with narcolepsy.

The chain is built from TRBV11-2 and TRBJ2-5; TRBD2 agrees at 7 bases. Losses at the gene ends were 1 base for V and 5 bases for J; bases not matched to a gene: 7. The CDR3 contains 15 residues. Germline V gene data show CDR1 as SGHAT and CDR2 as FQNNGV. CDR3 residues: CASSLGAGEWETQYF. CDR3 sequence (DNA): TGTGCCAGCAGCTTAGGGGCGGGAGAGTGGGAGACCCAGTACTTC.

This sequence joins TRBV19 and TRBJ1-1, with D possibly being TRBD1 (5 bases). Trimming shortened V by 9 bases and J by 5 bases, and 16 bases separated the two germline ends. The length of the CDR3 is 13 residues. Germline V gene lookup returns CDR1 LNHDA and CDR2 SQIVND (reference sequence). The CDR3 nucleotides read TGTGCCAGCCTGTCGAGGGGCTTGACTGAAGCTTTCTTT. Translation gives CASLSRGLTEAFF.

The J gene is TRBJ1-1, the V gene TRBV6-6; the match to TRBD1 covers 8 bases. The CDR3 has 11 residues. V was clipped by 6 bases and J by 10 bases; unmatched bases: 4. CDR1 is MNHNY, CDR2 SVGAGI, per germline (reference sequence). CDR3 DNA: TGTGCCAGCAGCCCCACAGGGGGAGCTTTCTTT. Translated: CASSPTGGAFF.

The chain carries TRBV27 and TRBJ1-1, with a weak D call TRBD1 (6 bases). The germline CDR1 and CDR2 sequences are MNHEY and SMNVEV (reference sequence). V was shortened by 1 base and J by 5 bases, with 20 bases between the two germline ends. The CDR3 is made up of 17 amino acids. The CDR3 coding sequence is TGTGCCAGCAGTTTATGGGCGGAGGACAGTCGAAGGACTGAAGCTTTCTTT. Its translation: CASSLWAEDSRRTEAFF.

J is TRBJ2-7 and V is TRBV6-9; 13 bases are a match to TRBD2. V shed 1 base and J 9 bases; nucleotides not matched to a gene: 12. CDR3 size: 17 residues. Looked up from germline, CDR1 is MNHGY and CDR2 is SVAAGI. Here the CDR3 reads CASSYFHQGLAGAAQYF. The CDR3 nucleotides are TGTGCCAGCAGTTATTTCCATCAAGGACTAGCGGGAGCCGCGCAGTACTTC.

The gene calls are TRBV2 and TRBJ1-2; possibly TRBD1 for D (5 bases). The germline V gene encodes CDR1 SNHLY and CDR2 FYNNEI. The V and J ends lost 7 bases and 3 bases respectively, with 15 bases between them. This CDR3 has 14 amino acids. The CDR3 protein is CASTSPAGDYGYTF. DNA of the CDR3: TGTGCCAGCACCTCGCCGGCGGGGGACTATGGCTACACCTTC.

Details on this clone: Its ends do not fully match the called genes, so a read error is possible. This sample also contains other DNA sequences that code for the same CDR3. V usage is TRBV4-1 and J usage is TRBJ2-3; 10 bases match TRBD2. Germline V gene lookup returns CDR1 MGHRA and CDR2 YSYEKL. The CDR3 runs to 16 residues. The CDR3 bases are TGCGCCAGTAGCCAAGTCGGACTAGCGGGCACAGATACGCAGTATTTT. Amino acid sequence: CASSQVGLAGTDTQYF.

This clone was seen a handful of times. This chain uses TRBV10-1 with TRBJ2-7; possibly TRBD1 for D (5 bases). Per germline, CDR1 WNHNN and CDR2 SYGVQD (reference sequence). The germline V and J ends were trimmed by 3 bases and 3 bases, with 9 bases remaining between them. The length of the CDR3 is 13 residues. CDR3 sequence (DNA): TGCGCCAGCAGTGAAACAGGTATCTACGAGCAGTACTTC. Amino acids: CASSETGIYEQYF.

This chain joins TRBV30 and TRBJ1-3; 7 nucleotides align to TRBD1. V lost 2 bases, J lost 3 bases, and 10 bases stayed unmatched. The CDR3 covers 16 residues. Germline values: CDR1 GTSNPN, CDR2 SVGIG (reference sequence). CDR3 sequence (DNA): TGTGCCTGGAGTCTCAGGGGGATTGATCTTGGAAACACCATATATTTT. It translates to CAWSLRGIDLGNTIYF.

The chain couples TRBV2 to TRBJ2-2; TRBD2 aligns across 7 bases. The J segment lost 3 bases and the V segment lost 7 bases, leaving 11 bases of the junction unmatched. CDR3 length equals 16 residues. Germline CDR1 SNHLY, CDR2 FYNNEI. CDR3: CASKLTGTIYTGELFF. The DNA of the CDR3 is TGTGCCAGCAAACTCACCGGGACTATCTACACCGGGGAGCTGTTTTTT.

In nucleotides, the CDR3 is TGCGCCAGCGGCCTCCAAGGTCTAGCGGGGACAGATACGCAGTATTTT. Its protein product is CASGLQGLAGTDTQYF. The V and J genes are TRBV5-1 and TRBJ2-3, with 9 bases identical to TRBD2. Germline CDR1 is SGHRS and CDR2 is YFSETQ. Germline trimming cut 7 bases from V and 3 bases from J; bases unmatched to any gene: 12. CDR3 size: 16 residues. Using reference TRBV5-1 and TRBJ2-3 for the parts outside the CDR3, the full variable domain is KAGVTQTPRYLIKTRGQQVTLSCSPISGHRSVSWYQQTPGQGLQFLFEYFSETQRNKGNFPGRFSGRQFSNSRSEMNVSTLELGDSALYLCASGLQGLAGTDTQYFGPGTRLTVL.

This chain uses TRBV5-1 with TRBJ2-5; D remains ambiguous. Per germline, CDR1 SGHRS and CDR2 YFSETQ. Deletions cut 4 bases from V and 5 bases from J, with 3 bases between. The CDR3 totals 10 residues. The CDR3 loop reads CASSGETQYF. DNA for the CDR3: TGCGCCAGCAGCGGGGAGACCCAGTACTTC. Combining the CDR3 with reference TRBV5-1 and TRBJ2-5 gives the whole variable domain KAGVTQTPRYLIKTRGQQVTLSCSPISGHRSVSWYQQTPGQGLQFLFEYFSETQRNKGNFPGRFSGRQFSNSRSEMNVSTLELGDSALYLCASSGETQYFGPGTRLLVL.

The CDR3 protein is CASSAQSGYTF. In nucleotides, the CDR3 is TGTGCCAGCAGTGCGCAAAGTGGCTACACCTTC. The V gene is TRBV25-1, the J gene TRBJ1-2, with D hard to call. The CDR3 runs to 11 residues. V was clipped by 4 bases and J by 7 bases, with 7 bases between them. Germline values: CDR1 MGHDK, CDR2 SYGVNS.

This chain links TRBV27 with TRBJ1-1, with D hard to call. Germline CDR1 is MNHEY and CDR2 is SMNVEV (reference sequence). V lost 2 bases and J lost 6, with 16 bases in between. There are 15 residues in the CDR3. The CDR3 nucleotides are TGTGCCAGCAGTTTAGGTGCGGGGAATCATCCTGAAGCTTTCTTT. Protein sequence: CASSLGAGNHPEAFF.

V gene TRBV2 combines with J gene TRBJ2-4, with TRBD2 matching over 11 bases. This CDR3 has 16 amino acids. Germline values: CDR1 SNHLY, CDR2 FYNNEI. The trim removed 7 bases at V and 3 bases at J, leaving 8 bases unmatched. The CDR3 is CASTYSGGALKNIQYF. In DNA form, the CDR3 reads TGTGCCAGCACCTATAGCGGGGGGGCCCTCAAAAACATTCAGTACTTC.

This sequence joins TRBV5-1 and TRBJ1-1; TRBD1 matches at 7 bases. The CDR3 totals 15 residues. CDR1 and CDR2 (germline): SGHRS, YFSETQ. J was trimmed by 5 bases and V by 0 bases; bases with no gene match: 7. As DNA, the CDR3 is TGCGCCAGCAGCTTGGAGACCAGGGGGTTGACTGAAGCTTTCTTT. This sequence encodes CASSLETRGLTEAFF.

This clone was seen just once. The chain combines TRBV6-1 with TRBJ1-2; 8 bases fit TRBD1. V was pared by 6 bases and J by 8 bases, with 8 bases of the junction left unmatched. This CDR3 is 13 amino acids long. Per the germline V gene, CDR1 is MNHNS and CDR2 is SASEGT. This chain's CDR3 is CASRPSGGAGYTF. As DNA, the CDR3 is TGTGCCAGCAGACCCTCAGGGGGCGCAGGCTACACCTTC.

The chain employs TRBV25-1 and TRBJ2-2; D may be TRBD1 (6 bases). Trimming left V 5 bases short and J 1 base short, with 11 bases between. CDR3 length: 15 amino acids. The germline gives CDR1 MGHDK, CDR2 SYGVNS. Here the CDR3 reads CASSPKQGNTGELFF. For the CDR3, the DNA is TGTGCCAGCAGTCCCAAACAGGGGAACACCGGGGAGCTGTTTTTT.

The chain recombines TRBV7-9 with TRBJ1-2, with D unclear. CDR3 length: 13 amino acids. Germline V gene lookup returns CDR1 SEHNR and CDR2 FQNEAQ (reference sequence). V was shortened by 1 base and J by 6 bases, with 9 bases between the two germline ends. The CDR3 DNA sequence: TGTGCCAGCAGCTTAGACAAAAGTGATGGCTACACCTTC. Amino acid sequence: CASSLDKSDGYTF.

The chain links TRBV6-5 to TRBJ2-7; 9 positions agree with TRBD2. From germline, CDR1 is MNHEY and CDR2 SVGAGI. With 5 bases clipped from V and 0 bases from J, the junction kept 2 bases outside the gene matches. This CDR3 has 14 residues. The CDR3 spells CASSRTSASYEQYF. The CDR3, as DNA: TGTGCCAGCAGTCGGACTAGCGCCTCCTACGAGCAGTACTTC.

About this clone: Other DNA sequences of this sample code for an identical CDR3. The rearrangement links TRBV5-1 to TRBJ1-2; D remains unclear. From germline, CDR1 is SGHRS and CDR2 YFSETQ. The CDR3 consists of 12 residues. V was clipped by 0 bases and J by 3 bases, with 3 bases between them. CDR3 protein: CASSLGDYGYTF. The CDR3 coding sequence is TGCGCCAGCAGCTTGGGAGACTATGGCTACACCTTC.

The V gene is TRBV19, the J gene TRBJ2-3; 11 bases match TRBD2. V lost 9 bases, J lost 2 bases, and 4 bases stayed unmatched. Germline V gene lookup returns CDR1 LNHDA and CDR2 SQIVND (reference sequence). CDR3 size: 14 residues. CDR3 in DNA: TGTGCCAGCCGACTAGCGGGGACCACAGATACGCAGTATTTT. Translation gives CASRLAGTTDTQYF.

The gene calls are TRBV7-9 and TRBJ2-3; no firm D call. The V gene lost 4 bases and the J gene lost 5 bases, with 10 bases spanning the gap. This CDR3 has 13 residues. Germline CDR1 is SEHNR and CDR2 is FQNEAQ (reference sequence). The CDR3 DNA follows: TGTGCCAGCAGCTGGAAGGGCGGAGATACGCAGTATTTT. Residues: CASSWKGGDTQYF.

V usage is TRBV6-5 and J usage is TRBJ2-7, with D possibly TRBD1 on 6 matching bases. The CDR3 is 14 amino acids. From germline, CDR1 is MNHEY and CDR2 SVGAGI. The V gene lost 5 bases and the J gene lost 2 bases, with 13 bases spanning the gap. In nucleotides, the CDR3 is TGTGCCAGCAGTCGCCGAGGGGGAACCTACGAGCAGTACTTC. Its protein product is CASSRRGGTYEQYF.

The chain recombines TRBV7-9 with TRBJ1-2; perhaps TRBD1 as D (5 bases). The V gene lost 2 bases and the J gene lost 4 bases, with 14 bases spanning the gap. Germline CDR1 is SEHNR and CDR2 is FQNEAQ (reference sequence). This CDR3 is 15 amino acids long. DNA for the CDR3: TGTGCCAGCAGCTTAATTGACAGAGAAGCCTATGGCTACACCTTC. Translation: CASSLIDREAYGYTF.

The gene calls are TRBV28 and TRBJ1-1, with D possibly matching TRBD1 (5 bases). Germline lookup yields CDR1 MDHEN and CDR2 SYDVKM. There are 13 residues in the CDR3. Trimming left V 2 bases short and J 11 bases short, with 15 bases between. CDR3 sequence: CASSLGQTKGAFF. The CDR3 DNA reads TGTGCCAGCAGTTTAGGGCAGACAAAGGGGGCTTTCTTT.

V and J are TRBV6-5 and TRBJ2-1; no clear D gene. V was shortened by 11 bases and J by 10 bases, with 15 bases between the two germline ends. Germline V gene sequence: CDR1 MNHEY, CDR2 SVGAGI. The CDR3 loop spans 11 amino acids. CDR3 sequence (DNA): TGTGCCGCGAGCCCAAGTCGGGAGCAGTTCTTC. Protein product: CAASPSREQFF.

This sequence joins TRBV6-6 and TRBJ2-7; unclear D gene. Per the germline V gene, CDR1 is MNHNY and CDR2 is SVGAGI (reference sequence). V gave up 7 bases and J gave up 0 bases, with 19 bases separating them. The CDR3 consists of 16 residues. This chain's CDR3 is CASTPNVGLSSYEQYF. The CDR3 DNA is TGTGCCAGCACCCCTAACGTTGGGTTGAGCTCCTACGAGCAGTACTTC.

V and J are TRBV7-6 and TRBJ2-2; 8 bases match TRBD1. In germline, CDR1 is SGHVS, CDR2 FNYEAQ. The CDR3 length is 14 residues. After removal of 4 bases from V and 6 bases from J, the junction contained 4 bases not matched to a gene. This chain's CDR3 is CASSSSQGAGELFF. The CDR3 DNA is TGTGCCAGCAGCTCCTCACAGGGGGCCGGGGAGCTGTTTTTT.